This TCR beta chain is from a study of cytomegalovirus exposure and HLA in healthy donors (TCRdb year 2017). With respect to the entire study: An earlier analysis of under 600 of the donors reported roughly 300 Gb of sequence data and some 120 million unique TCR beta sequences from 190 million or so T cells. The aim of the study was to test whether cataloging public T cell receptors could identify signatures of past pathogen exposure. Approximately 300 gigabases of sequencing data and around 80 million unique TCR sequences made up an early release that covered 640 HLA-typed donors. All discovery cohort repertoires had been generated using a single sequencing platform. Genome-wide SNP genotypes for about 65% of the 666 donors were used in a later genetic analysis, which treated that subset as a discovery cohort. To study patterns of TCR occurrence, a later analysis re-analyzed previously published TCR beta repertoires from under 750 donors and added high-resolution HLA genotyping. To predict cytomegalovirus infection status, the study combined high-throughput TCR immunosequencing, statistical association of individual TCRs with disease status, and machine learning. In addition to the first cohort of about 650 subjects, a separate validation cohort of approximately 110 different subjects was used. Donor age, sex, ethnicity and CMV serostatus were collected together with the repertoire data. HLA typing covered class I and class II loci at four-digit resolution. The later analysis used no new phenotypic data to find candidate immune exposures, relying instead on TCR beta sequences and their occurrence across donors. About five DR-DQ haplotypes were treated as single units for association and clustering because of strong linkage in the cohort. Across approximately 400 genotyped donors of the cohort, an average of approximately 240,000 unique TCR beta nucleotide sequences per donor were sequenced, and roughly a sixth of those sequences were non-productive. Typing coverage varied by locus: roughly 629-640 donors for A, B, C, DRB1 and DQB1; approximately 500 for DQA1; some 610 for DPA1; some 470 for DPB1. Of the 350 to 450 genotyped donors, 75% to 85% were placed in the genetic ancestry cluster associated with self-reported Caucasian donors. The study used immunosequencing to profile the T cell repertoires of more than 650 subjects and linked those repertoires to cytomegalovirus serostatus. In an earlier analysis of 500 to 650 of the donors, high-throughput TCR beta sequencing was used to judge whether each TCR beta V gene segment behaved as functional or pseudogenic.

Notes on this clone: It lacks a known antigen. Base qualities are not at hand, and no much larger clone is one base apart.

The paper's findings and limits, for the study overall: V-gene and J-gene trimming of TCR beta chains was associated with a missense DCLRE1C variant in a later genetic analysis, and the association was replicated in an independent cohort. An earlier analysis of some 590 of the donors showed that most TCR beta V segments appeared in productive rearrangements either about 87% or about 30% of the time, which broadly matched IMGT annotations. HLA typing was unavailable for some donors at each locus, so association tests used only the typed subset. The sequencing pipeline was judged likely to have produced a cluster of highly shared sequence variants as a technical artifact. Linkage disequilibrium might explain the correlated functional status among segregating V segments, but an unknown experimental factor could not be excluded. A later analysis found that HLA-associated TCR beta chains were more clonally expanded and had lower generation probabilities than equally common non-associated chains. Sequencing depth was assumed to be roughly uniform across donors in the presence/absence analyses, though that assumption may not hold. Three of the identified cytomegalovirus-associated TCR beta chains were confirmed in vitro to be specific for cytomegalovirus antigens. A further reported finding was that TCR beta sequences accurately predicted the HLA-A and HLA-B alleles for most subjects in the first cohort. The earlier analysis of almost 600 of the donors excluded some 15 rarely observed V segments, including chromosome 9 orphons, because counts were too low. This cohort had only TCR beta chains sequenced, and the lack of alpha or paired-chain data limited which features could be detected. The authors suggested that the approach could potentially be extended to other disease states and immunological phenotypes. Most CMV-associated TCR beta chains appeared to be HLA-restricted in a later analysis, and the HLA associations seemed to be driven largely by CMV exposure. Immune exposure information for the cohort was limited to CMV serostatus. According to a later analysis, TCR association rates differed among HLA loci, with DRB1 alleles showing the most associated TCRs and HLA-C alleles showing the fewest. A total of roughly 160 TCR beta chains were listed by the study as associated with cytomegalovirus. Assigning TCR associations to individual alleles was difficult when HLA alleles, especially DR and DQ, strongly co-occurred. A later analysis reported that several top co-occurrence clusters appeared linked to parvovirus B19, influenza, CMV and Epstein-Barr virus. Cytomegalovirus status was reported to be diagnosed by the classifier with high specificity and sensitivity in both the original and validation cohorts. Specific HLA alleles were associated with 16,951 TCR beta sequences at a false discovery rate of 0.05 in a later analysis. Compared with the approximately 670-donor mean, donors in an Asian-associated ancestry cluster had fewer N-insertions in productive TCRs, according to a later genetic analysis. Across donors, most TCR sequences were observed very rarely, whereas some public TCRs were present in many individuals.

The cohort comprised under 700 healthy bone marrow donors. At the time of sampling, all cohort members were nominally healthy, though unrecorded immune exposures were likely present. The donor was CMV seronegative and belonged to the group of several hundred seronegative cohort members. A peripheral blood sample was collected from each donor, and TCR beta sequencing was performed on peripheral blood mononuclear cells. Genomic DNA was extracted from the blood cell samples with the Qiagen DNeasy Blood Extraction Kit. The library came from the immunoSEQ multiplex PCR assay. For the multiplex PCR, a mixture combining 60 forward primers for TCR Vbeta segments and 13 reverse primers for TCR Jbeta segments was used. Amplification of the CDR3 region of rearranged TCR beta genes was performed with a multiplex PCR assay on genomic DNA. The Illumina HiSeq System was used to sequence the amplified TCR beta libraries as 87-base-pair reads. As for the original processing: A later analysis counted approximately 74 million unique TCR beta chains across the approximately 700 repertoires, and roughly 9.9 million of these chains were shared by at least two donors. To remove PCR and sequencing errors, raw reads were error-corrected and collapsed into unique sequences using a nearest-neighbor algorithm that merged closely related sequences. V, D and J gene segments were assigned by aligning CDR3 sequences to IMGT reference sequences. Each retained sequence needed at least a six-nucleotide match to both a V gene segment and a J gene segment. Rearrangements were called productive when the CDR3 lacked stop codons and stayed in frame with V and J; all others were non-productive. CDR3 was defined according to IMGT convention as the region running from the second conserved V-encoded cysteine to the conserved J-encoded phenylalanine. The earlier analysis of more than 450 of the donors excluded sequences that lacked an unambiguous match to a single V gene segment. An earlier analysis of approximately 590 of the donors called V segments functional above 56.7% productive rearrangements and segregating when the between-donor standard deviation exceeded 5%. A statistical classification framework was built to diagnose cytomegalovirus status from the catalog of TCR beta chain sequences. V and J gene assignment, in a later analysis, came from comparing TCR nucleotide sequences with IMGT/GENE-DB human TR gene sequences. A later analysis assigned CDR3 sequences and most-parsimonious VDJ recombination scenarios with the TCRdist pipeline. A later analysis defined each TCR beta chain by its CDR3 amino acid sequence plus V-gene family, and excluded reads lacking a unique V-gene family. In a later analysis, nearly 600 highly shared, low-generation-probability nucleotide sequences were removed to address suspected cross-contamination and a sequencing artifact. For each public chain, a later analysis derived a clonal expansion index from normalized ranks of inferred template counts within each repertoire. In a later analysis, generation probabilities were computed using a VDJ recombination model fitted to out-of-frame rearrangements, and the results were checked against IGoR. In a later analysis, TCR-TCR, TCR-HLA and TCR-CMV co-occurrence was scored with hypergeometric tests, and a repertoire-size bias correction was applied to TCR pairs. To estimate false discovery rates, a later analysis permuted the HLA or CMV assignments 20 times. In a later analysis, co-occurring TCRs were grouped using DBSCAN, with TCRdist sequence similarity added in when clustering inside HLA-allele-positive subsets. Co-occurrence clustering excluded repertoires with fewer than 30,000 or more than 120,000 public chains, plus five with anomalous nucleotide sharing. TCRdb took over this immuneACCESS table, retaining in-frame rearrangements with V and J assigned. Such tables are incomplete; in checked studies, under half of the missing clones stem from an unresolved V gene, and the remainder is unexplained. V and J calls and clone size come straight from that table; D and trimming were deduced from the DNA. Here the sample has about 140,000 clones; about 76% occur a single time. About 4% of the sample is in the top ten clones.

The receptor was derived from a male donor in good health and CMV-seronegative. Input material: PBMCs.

The nucleotides read TGTGCCAGCAGTGGGGACAGGGCGCCGCCCCAGCATTTT. The translation is CASSGDRAPPQHF. The chain joins TRBV2 to TRBJ1-5; TRBD1 matches 9 bases in the middle. Sequences SNHLY (CDR1) and FYNNEI (CDR2) are obtained from the germline V gene. Compared with germline, V lacks 4 bases and J lacks 9 bases; bases without a gene match: 4. Inclusive of the bounding cysteine and phenylalanine, the CDR3 is 13 residues long. Here the CDR3 DNA is all that survives: 39 bases in frame from base 1.